These 20 T cell receptor beta chains came from one sample sequenced in a study of blood T cell repertoires in COVID-19. Profiling relied on immunoSEQ multiplex PCR, and the TCRdb table lists in-frame clones only, not all of them. The sample has about 100,000 clones, around 87% seen once. Sequencing was carried out using peripheral blood. Receptors were obtained from a man aged 50-59 years with acute or convalescent COVID-19.

The V gene is TRBV7-8, the J gene TRBJ2-5, with 8 bases aligning to TRBD2. The CDR3 spans 17 residues. Trimming took 0 bases from V and 2 from J; bases not matched to a gene: 8. Looked up from germline, CDR1 is SGHVS and CDR2 is FQNEAQ. The CDR3 DNA reads TGTGCCAGCAGCTTAGCGTCCCAGCGGGGGATACAAGAGACCCAGTACTTC. Its protein is CASSLASQRGIQETQYF.

J is TRBJ2-7 and V is TRBV4-1; 7 bases line up with TRBD1. This CDR3 region has 14 residues. Germline CDR1 is MGHRA and CDR2 is YSYEKL. The J segment lost 2 bases and the V segment lost 3 bases, leaving 4 bases of the junction unmatched. This CDR3 is CASSHSDRAYEQYF. CDR3 bases: TGCGCCAGCAGCCATTCTGACAGGGCCTACGAGCAGTACTTC.

CDR3: CASSQSSREQYF. CDR3 bases: TGTGCCAGCAGTCAGTCCTCACGTGAGCAGTACTTC. The rearrangement joins TRBV5-6 to TRBJ2-7; D ambiguous. Germline loops: CDR1 SGHDT, CDR2 YYEEEE. The length of the CDR3 is 12 residues. Trimming removed 5 bases from V and 7 bases from J, with 13 bases in between.

The chain uses TRBV4-1 and TRBJ1-5, with D uncertain. Looked up from germline, CDR1 is MGHRA and CDR2 is YSYEKL. V gave up 4 bases and J gave up 5 bases, with 15 bases separating them. The CDR3 is 15 residues long. CDR3 amino acids: CASSLALRSDQPQHF. DNA for the CDR3: TGCGCCAGCAGCCTCGCTTTACGGTCTGATCAGCCCCAGCATTTT.

The J gene is TRBJ2-2, the V gene TRBV5-1; D is perhaps TRBD2 (6 bases). The CDR3 loop spans 15 amino acids. Germline V gives CDR1 SGHRS, CDR2 YFSETQ. V was cut by 5 bases and J by 3 bases, with 14 bases left in between. The CDR3 spells CASRNGGDHTGELFF. CDR3 bases: TGCGCCAGCAGAAACGGAGGGGATCACACCGGGGAGCTGTTTTTT.

This clone was recorded at least ten times. Other nucleotide sequences in the sample specify the same CDR3. The chain carries TRBV5-1 and TRBJ2-1; 7 positions agree with TRBD2. Germline V CDR1 and CDR2: SGHRS, YFSETQ. V gave up 3 bases and J gave up 1 base; unmatched junction bases: 7. The CDR3 has 16 amino acids. In nucleotides, the CDR3 is TGCGCCAGCAGCTCAGGGACTACCCCGTCCTACAATGAGCAGTTCTTC. Residues: CASSSGTTPSYNEQFF. Supplemented by reference TRBV5-1 and TRBJ2-1, the full variable domain reads KAGVTQTPRYLIKTRGQQVTLSCSPISGHRSVSWYQQTPGQGLQFLFEYFSETQRNKGNFPGRFSGRQFSNSRSEMNVSTLELGDSALYLCASSSGTTPSYNEQFFGPGTRLTVL.

The chain couples TRBV10-3 to TRBJ2-7; D is perhaps TRBD2 (6 bases). The CDR3 contains 14 residues. V was clipped by 5 bases and J by 5 bases, with 16 bases between them. Germline V gives CDR1 ENHRY, CDR2 SYGVKD. DNA for the CDR3: TGTGCCATCAGTTTCCGGGACTTCTCGGACGAGCAGTACTTC. This translates into CAISFRDFSDEQYF.

The genes are TRBV18 and TRBJ2-7; 9 bases are a match to TRBD1. The germline CDR1 and CDR2 sequences are KGHSH and LQKENI. The CDR3 loop spans 16 amino acids. V dropped 0 bases and J dropped 4; count of bases not matched to a gene: 7. The CDR3 sequence: CASSPPGGTGTYEQYF. The CDR3 DNA sequence: TGTGCCAGCTCACCACCCGGGGGGACAGGGACGTACGAGCAGTACTTC.

The chain employs TRBV5-6 and TRBJ2-1; the D gene is possibly TRBD2 (6 bases). Trimming took 0 bases from V and 0 from J, leaving 13 bases between them. Looked up from germline, CDR1 is SGHDT and CDR2 is YYEEEE. The CDR3 has 17 amino acids. The CDR3 region is CASSLDGGTSSYNEQFF. CDR3 in DNA: TGTGCCAGCAGCTTGGATGGCGGGACCAGCTCCTACAATGAGCAGTTCTTC.

The V and J genes are TRBV28 and TRBJ2-7, with 7 bases aligning to TRBD1. V trimming: 2 bases; J trimming: 6 bases; junction bases outside the gene matches: 7. Germline V CDR1 and CDR2: MDHEN, SYDVKM. CDR3 length equals 14 residues. The CDR3 sequence is CASSLLGQISEQYF. The CDR3 DNA reads TGTGCCAGCAGTTTACTGGGACAGATAAGCGAGCAGTACTTC.

The chain carries TRBV6-5 and TRBJ1-2; perhaps TRBD1 as D (6 bases). CDR1 and CDR2 (germline): MNHEY, SVGAGI. This CDR3 has 11 residues. The CDR3 loop reads CGGGANYGYTF. The CDR3 nucleotides are TGTGGAGGGGGAGCTAACTATGGCTACACCTTC.

The chain couples TRBV30 to TRBJ1-5, with D tentatively TRBD1 (6 bases). Between the trimmed V and J ends, which lost 3 bases and 0 bases, there was a span of 15 bases. The CDR3 is made up of 16 amino acids. Germline CDR1 is GTSNPN and CDR2 is SVGIG (reference sequence). This chain's CDR3 is CAWSAEGGGSNQPQHF. Here the CDR3 DNA reads TGTGCCTGGAGCGCTGAAGGGGGGGGTAGCAATCAGCCCCAGCATTTT.

The chain recombines TRBV28 with TRBJ1-3; D gene ambiguous. CDR1 and CDR2 from the germline V gene are MDHEN and SYDVKM. With 8 bases removed from V and 0 bases from J, the gap between germline ends came to 11 bases. This CDR3 has 14 amino acids. CDR3 sequence reads: CASAKRPSGNTIYF. The CDR3 DNA reads TGTGCCAGCGCCAAGAGGCCCTCTGGAAACACCATATATTTT. The full variable domain, its missing parts supplied by reference TRBV28 and TRBJ1-3, is DVKVTQSSRYLVKRTGEKVFLECVQDMDHENMFWYRQDPGLGLRLIYFSYDVKMKEKGDIPEGYSVSREKKERFSLILESASTNQTSMYLCASAKRPSGNTIYFGEGSWLTVV.

The chain joins TRBV7-9 to TRBJ1-2; no firm D call. CDR3 length: 11 amino acids. Germline-derived CDR1 and CDR2 are SEHNR and FQNEAQ (reference sequence). V lost 6 bases and J 7 bases, leaving 9 bases between the germline ends. CDR3 residues: CASRSGGGYTF. Written as DNA, the CDR3 is TGTGCCAGCAGATCCGGAGGTGGCTACACCTTC. The variable domain in full, with the rest retrieved from reference TRBV7-9 and TRBJ1-2, is DTGVSQNPRHKITKRGQNVTFRCDPISEHNRLYWYRQTLGQGPEFLTYFQNEAQLEKSRLLSDRFSAERPKGSFSTLEIQRTEQGDSAMYLCASRSGGGYTFGSGTRLTVV.

The chain combines TRBV3-1 (or the pseudogene TRBV3-2) with TRBJ2-1; D is undetermined. In germline, CDR1 is LGHDT, CDR2 YNNKEL (reference sequence). The CDR3 contains 12 residues. The ends were cut back, 1 base at V and 7 bases at J, with 5 bases in the middle. CDR3 loop: CASSQAVNEQFF. The CDR3 nucleotides are TGTGCCAGCAGCCAAGCCGTGAATGAGCAGTTCTTC.

This clone was seen more than once but under ten times. J is TRBJ1-3 and V is TRBV9; 7 nucleotides align to TRBD1. The germline CDR1 and CDR2 sequences are SGDLS and YYNGEE. The CDR3 length is 13 residues. With V trimmed by 5 bases and J by 3 bases, 2 bases remained unmatched. CDR3 region: CASRQGYGNTIYF. The CDR3 DNA reads TGTGCCAGCAGACAGGGGTATGGAAACACCATATATTTT.

This chain connects TRBV9 to TRBJ2-7, with D hard to call. The ends were cut back, 0 bases at V and 2 bases at J, with 12 bases in the middle. In germline, CDR1 is SGDLS, CDR2 YYNGEE. The CDR3 loop spans 15 amino acids. The CDR3 DNA reads TGTGCCAGCAGCGTAGGGTTAGAGCCGGCCTACGAGCAGTACTTC. Translating gives CASSVGLEPAYEQYF.

The gene calls are TRBV5-1 and TRBJ2-7; TRBD2 is a possible D gene (6 bases). This CDR3 comprises 14 residues. CDR1 and CDR2 (germline): SGHRS, YFSETQ. V was pared by 3 bases and J by 2 bases, with 12 bases between. In DNA form, the CDR3 reads TGCGCCAGCAGCTGGGGGGACGGAGCCTACGAGCAGTACTTC. Translating it yields CASSWGDGAYEQYF.

This chain connects TRBV19 to TRBJ2-5; tentatively, D is TRBD2 (6 bases). CDR1 LNHDA and CDR2 SQIVND come from the germline V gene (reference sequence). There are 15 residues in the CDR3. V lost 11 bases and J 2 bases, leaving 21 bases between the germline ends. The chain's CDR3 is CARDRALGGQETQYF. CDR3 in DNA: TGTGCCCGGGACCGAGCCCTGGGAGGACAAGAGACCCAGTACTTC.

The chain has TRBV7-9 and TRBJ1-6; D unresolved. V shed 1 base and J shed 4 bases, with 5 bases lying between them. The germline V gene has CDR1 SEHNR and CDR2 FQNEAQ (reference sequence). The CDR3 totals 14 residues. CDR3 DNA: TGTGCCAGCAGCTTAGAACAGTATAATTCACCCCTCCACTTT. The encoded protein is CASSLEQYNSPLHF. Full variable domain (outside the CDR3, taken from reference TRBV7-9 and TRBJ1-6): DTGVSQNPRHKITKRGQNVTFRCDPISEHNRLYWYRQTLGQGPEFLTYFQNEAQLEKSRLLSDRFSAERPKGSFSTLEIQRTEQGDSAMYLCASSLEQYNSPLHFGNGTRLTVT.